What follows is one T cell receptor beta chain and its context. No antigen is known for it. The sample belongs to a study of cytomegalovirus exposure and HLA in healthy donors. General study results and limits: In presence/absence analyses, roughly uniform sequencing depth across donors was assumed. Earlier results showed most TCR beta V segments being productive about 90% or about 30% of the time. In a later analysis, across HLA loci, associated TCR counts were highest for DRB1, lowest for HLA-C.

The primer mix had 60 Vbeta and 13 Jbeta primers. Method: immunoSEQ multiplex PCR; TCRdb's copy keeps in-frame clones and lacks some. Of about 82,000 clones in the sample, around 85% were seen once. The CDR3 consists of 14 residues. Looked up from germline, CDR1 is SEHNR and CDR2 is FQNEAQ (reference sequence). Trimming took 3 bases from V and 3 from J, leaving 10 bases between them. The TCR was taken from a human donor in good health. The sequenced sample was PBMCs. V usage is TRBV7-9 and J usage is TRBJ2-3; D is perhaps TRBD1 (6 bases). CDR3 amino acids: CASSFSGVTDTQYF. CDR3 nucleotides: TGTGCCAGCAGCTTCTCAGGGGTTACAGATACGCAGTATTTT.